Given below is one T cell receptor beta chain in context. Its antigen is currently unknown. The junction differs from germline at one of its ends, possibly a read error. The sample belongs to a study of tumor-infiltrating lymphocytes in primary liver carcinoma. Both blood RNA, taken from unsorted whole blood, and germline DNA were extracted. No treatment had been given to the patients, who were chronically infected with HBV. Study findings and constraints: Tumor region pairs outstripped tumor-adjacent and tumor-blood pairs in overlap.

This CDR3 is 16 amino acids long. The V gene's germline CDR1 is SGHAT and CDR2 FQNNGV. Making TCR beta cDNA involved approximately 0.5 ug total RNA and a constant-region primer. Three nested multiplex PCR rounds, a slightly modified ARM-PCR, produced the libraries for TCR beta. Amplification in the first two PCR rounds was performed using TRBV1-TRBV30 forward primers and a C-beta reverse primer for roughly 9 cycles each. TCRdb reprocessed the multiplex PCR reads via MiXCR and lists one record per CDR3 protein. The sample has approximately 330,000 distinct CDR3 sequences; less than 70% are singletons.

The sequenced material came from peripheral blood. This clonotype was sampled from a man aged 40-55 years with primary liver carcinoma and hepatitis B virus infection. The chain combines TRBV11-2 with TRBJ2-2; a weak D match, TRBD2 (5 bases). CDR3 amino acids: CASSDRRNQRSGELFF. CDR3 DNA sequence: TGTGCTAGCAGCGATAGACGGAATCAGCGGTCCGGGGAGCTGTTTTTT.